This T cell receptor (beta chain) came from a study of high-grade serous ovarian cancer treatment subgroups. In the study overall: Mean per sample: approximately 14,000 reads, 6,000 to 8,000 unique TCR beta rearrangements.

Tumor samples were taken before definitive surgery or chemotherapy. Sequenced by immunoSEQ multiplex PCR; TCRdb stores in-frame clones only, minus some. Among about 5,500 clones listed, roughly 75% were seen once. Germline V CDR1 and CDR2: MNHNS, SASEGT. The CDR3 covers 12 residues. With V trimmed by 5 bases and J by 3 bases, 1 base remained unmatched. In this sample, this clone turned up once. Sequenced input: tumor tissue. The sequence was collected from a human donor with high-grade serous ovarian cancer. This chain joins TRBV6-1 and TRBJ2-7; 7 positions agree with TRBD1. The CDR3 DNA follows: TGTGCCAGCAGTTGGACAGGCTACGAGCAGTACTTC. Its translation: CASSWTGYEQYF.